The T cell receptor beta chain under discussion was sequenced for a study of blood T cell repertoires in COVID-19. Trimming shortened V by 0 bases and J by 2 bases, and 12 bases separated the two germline ends. From germline, CDR1 is LGHNA and CDR2 YSLEER. This CDR3 is built from 16 residues. Two consecutive negative NP/OP PCR tests, clearance, or resolved symptoms defined Cohort 3 recovery. Original processing methods: Estimates of nucleated cell counts were drawn from the amplification of reference gene primers. Profiling relied on immunoSEQ multiplex PCR, and the TCRdb table lists in-frame clones only, not all of them. V, J and clone size reflect that table, while D and trimming were determined from the DNA. The top ten clones hold around 2.9% of a sample with about 270,000 clones, about 88% of them seen once.

The sequencing sample was made of PBMCs or T cells enriched from blood (not recorded which). The chain uses TRBV4-3 and TRBJ2-3; D remains unclear. The clonotype comes from a woman aged 45-65 years who had recovered from COVID-19. CDR3 sequence reads: CASSQDRLFYTDTQYF. CDR3 sequence (DNA): TGCGCCAGCAGCCAAGATCGACTGTTCTACACAGATACGCAGTATTTT.